The sequence of this TCR beta chain was determined in a study of cytomegalovirus exposure and HLA in healthy donors. The wider study: Genotyping showed roughly 77% of 350 to 400 donors falling in the Caucasian-associated ancestry cluster. General study findings and limits: Per published accounts, TCR beta sequences correctly predicted the HLA-A and HLA-B alleles of most subjects.

To note about this clone: Its target is unknown.

The CDR3 is made up of 15 amino acids. With 2 bases removed from V and 5 bases from J, the gap between germline ends came to 15 bases. Per germline, CDR1 SGHTA and CDR2 FQGNSA. It was with 60 Vbeta and 13 Jbeta primers that the PCR ran. Sequencing used immunoSEQ multiplex PCR; TCRdb keeps in-frame clones, though not all of them. The sample consists of approximately 40,000 clones, roughly 76% of them appearing once. Sequencing was done on a sample of PBMCs. The clonotype comes from a middle-aged woman in good health and CMV-seronegative. The chain joins TRBV7-2 to TRBJ1-1; tentative D call: TRBD1 (6 bases). The CDR3 region has the DNA TGTGCCAGCAGCTTACAGGGAGGGGGACGGACTGAAGCTTTCTTT. As protein: CASSLQGGGRTEAFF.